This TCR beta chain came from a study of cytomegalovirus exposure and HLA in healthy donors. Study summary: Ancestry clustering placed roughly four fifths of some 400 genotyped donors in the Caucasian-associated cluster.

The CDR3 is 15 amino acids. Per the germline V gene, CDR1 is WSHSY and CDR2 is SAAADI. Germline trimming cut 6 bases from V and 4 bases from J; bases unmatched to any gene: 4. PCR amplification relied on 60 Vbeta primers (plus 13 Jbeta primers). Method: immunoSEQ multiplex PCR; TCRdb's copy keeps in-frame clones and lacks some. This table has about 86,000 clones, around 70% appearing once. In the case of this clone: The antigen is unknown.

The study's findings and limits: A link between a missense DCLRE1C variant and TCR beta V- and J-gene trimming emerged from a later analysis.

This receptor was identified in a man in his fifties or sixties in good health and CMV-seronegative. V and J are TRBV10-2 and TRBJ2-3, with 13 bases lining up with TRBD2. Sequenced: PBMCs. This CDR3 is CASRTSGRGADTQYF. The CDR3 DNA follows: TGCGCCAGCAGAACTAGCGGGAGGGGGGCAGATACGCAGTATTTT.